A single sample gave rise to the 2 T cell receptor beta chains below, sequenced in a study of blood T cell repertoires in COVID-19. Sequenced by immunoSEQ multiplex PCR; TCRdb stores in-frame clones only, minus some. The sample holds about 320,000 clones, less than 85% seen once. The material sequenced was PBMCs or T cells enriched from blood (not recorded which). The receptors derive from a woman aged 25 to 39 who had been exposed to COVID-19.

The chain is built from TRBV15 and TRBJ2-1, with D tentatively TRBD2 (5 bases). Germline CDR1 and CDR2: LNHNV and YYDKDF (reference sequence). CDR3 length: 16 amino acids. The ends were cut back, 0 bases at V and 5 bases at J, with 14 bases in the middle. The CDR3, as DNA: TGTGCCACCAGCAGAGATCTAAGCGGTTTTAACAATGAGCAGTTCTTC. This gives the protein CATSRDLSGFNNEQFF. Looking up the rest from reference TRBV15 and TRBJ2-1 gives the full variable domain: DAMVIQNPRYQVTQFGKPVTLSCSQTLNHNVMYWYQQKSSQAPKLLFHYYDKDFNNEADTPDNFQSRRPNTSFCFLDIRSPGLGDTAMYLCATSRDLSGFNNEQFFGPGTRLTVL.

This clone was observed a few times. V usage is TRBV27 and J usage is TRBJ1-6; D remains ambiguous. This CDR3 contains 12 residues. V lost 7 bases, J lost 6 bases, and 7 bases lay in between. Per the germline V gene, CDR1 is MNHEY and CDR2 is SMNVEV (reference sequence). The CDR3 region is CASKEVNSPLHF. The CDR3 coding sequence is TGTGCCAGCAAGGAGGTTAATTCACCCCTCCACTTT.